This TCR beta chain was recorded in a study of blood T cell repertoires in COVID-19. In the study overall: Some COVID-19 samples were acute and others convalescent; all came from the United States, Italy and Spain.

This clone has only one observation. V shed 1 base and J shed 4 bases, with 10 bases lying between them. This CDR3 has 14 amino acids. From germline, CDR1 is MGHRA and CDR2 YSYEKL. The method was immunoSEQ multiplex PCR; TCRdb's version includes in-frame clones alone and lacks a portion of them. The data hold tens of thousands of clones, with 70% to 85% observed a single time. The source of this sequence is a man between 60 and 75 years old with active or convalescent COVID-19. The chain uses TRBV4-1 and TRBJ1-1; D gene unclear. Sequencing used peripheral blood. DNA for the CDR3: TGCGCCAGCAGCCAAGGACCGGGATCCACTGAAGCTTTCTTT. It translates to CASSQGPGSTEAFF.